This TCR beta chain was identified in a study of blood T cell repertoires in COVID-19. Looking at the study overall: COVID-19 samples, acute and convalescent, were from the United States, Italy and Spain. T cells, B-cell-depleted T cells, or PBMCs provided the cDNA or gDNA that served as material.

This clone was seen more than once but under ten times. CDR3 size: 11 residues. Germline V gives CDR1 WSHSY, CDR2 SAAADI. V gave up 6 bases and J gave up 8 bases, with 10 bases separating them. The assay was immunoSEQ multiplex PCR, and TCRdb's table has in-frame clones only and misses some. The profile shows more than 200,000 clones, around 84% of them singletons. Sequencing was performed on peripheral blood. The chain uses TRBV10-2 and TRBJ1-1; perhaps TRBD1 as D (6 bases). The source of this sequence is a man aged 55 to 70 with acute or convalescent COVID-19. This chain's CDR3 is CASRTGIEAFF. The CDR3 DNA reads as TGCGCCAGCAGGACAGGTATCGAAGCTTTCTTT.